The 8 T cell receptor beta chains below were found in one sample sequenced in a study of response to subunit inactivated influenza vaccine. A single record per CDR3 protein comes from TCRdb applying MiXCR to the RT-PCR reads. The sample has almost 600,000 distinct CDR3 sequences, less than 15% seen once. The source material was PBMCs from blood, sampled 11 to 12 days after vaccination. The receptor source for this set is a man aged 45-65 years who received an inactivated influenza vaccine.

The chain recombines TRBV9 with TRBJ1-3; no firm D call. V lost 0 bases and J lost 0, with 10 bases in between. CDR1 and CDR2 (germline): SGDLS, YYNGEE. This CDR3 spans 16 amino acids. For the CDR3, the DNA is TGTGCCAGCAGCGTAGAAGGTGGCATCTCTGGAAACACCATATATTTT. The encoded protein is CASSVEGGISGNTIYF. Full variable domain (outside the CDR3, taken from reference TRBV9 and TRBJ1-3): DSGVTQTPKHLITATGQRVTLRCSPRSGDLSVYWYQQSLDQGLQFLIQYYNGEERAKGNILERFSAQQFPDLHSELNLSSLELGDSALYFCASSVEGGISGNTIYFGEGSWLTVV.

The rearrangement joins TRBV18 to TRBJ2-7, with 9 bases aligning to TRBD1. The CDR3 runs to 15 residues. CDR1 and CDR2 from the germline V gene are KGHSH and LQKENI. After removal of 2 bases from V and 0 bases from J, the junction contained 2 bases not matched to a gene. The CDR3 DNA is TGTGCCAGCTCACCAGGGACAGGGATCTCCTACGAGCAGTACTTC. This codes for CASSPGTGISYEQYF.

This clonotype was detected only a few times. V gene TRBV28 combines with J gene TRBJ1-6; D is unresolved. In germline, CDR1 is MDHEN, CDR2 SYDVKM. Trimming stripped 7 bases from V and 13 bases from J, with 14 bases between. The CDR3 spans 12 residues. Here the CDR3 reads CASTQWSPPLHF. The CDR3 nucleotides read TGTGCCAGCACCCAGTGGAGTCCGCCCCTCCACTTT.

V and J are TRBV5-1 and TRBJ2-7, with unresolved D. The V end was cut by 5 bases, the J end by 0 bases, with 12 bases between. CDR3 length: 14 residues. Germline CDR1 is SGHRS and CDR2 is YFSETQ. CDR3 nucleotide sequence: TGCGCCAGCAGTTCACTTACCAGCTCCTACGAGCAGTACTTC. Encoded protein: CASSSLTSSYEQYF. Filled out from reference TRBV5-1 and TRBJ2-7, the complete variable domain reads KAGVTQTPRYLIKTRGQQVTLSCSPISGHRSVSWYQQTPGQGLQFLFEYFSETQRNKGNFPGRFSGRQFSNSRSEMNVSTLELGDSALYLCASSSLTSSYEQYFGPGTRLTVT.

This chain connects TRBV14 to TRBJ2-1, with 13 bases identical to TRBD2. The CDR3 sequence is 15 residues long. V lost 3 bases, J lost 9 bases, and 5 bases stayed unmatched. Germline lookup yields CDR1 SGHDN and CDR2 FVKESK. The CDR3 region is CASSHRTSGRSEQFF. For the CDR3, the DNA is TGTGCCAGCAGCCATCGGACTAGCGGGAGAAGTGAGCAGTTCTTC.

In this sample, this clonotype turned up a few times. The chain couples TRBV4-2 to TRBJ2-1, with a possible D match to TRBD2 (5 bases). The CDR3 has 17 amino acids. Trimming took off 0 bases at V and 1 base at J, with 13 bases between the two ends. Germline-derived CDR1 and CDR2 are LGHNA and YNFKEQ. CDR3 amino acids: CASSQDTSFSSYNEQFF. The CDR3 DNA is TGTGCCAGCAGCCAAGATACTAGTTTCTCATCCTACAATGAGCAGTTCTTC.

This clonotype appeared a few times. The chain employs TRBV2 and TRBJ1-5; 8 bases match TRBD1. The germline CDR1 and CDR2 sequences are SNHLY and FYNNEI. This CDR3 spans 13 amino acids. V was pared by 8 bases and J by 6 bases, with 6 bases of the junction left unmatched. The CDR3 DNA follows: TGTGCCAGCGGACAGGGTCGAAGTCAGCCCCAGCATTTT. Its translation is CASGQGRSQPQHF.

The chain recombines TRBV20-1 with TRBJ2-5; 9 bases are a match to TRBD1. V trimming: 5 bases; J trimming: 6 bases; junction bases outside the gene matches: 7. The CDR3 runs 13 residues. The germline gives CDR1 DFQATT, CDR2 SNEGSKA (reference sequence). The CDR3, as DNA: TGCAGTGCTGGGGGACAGGGAGTCCAGACCCAGTACTTC. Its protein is CSAGGQGVQTQYF.